This T cell receptor beta chain was recovered during a study of control samples from healthy donors and cancer patients. Generated by immunoSEQ multiplex PCR, the TCRdb table keeps only in-frame clones and is missing some. There are under 200,000 clones in the sample; 93% occur only once, and 4.1% lies in the top ten. The CDR3 runs to 14 residues. The V end lost 5 bases, the J end lost 5 bases, and 16 bases lay between the germline ends. Germline V gene data show CDR1 as WSHSY and CDR2 as SAAADI. This receptor was obtained from a woman aged 60-75 years in good health. The rearrangement joins TRBV10-2 to TRBJ2-7; D may be TRBD2 (5 bases). The sample was blood. In nucleotides, the CDR3 is TGCGCCAGCAGTCGCCGAGGGCTAGCTAACGAGCAGTACTTC. It specifies CASSRRGLANEQYF.